This T cell receptor (beta chain) is from a study of somatic mutations in cytotoxic T cells in rheumatoid arthritis. This clone was seen once. CDR3 length equals 14 residues. TCRdb's table, derived via immunoSEQ multiplex PCR, lists solely in-frame clones and lacks some. The table shows some 19,000 clones, with approximately 80% occurring only once. The chain joins TRBV21-1 to TRBJ2-3. TRBV21-1 is an annotated pseudogene. Sequencing was carried out using CD8+ T cells sorted from blood. The TCR comes from a man between 18 and 29 years old with rheumatoid arthritis. The CDR3 sequence is CASRRMFGGDTQYF. The CDR3 DNA follows: TGTGCCAGCCGGCGTATGTTTGGTGGGGATACGCAGTATTTT.